These T cell receptor beta chains were read from a single sample in a study of CD8+ T cells in alopecia areata. Data came from immunoSEQ multiplex PCR; TCRdb stores just in-frame clones and leaves some out. The sample lists 25,000 to 35,000 clones, around 62% occurring once. The sequenced sample consisted of NKG2D-high CD8+ T cells sorted from blood. Every receptor here comes from a human donor with alopecia areata. CDR3s include the opening cysteine and the closing phenylalanine or tryptophan. D genes are given only for firm matches. Not all rows give a size; the values are once, few, many and, for expanded clones, a class.

j_call: TRBJ2-1
clone_size: .
d_call: .
v_call: TRBV7-9
cdr3_nt: TGTGCCAGCAGGAATAGCGGACATGAGCAGTTCTTC
cdr3_aa: CASRNSGHEQFF

j_call: TRBJ2-7
clone_size: .
d_call: TRBD1
v_call: TRBV5-1
cdr3_nt: TGCGCCAGCAGCTTGGGCACAGGGGGCTACGAGCAGTACTTC
cdr3_aa: CASSLGTGGYEQYF

j_call: TRBJ1-1
clone_size: .
d_call: TRBD1
v_call: TRBV4-3
cdr3_nt: TGCGCCAGCAACCAGGGGGCGAATGAAGCTTTCTTT
cdr3_aa: CASNQGANEAFF

j_call: TRBJ2-2
clone_size: .
d_call: .
v_call: TRBV29-1
cdr3_nt: TGCAGCGTTGAAGTAAAGGAACACTCATATGAGCTGTTTTTT
cdr3_aa: CSVEVKEHSYELFF

j_call: TRBJ2-3
clone_size: few
d_call: .
v_call: TRBV29-1
cdr3_nt: TGCAGCGTTGAACCATATAGCACAGATACGCAGTATTTT
cdr3_aa: CSVEPYSTDTQYF

j_call: TRBJ2-7
clone_size: .
d_call: TRBD2
v_call: TRBV7-9
cdr3_nt: TGTGCCAGCAGTCCAACGATCGCGACTAGCGGGACCCTTTCCTACGAGCAGTACTTC
cdr3_aa: CASSPTIATSGTLSYEQYF

j_call: TRBJ2-2
clone_size: few
d_call: TRBD2
v_call: TRBV28
cdr3_nt: TGTGCCAGCACTCTAGCGGTGAACACCGGGGAGCTGTTTTTT
cdr3_aa: CASTLAVNTGELFF

j_call: TRBJ2-7
clone_size: .
d_call: .
v_call: TRBV7-9
cdr3_nt: TGTGCCAGCAGTCATTTACAGGCGACCTACGAGCAGTACTTC
cdr3_aa: CASSHLQATYEQYF

j_call: TRBJ2-1
clone_size: .
d_call: .
v_call: TRBV19
cdr3_nt: TGTGCCACTACTATGGCTTCCTACAATGAGCAGTTCTTC
cdr3_aa: CATTMASYNEQFF

j_call: TRBJ2-2
clone_size: .
d_call: .
v_call: TRBV6-5
cdr3_nt: TGTGCCAGCAGTTACTCCAGGGCCGGGGAGCTGTTTTTT
cdr3_aa: CASSYSRAGELFF

j_call: TRBJ2-7
clone_size: .
d_call: TRBD2
v_call: TRBV7-9
cdr3_nt: TGTGCCAGCAGCCCGAGAAAAGCGGGAGAGCACTACGAGCAGTACTTC
cdr3_aa: CASSPRKAGEHYEQYF

j_call: TRBJ2-7
clone_size: few
d_call: .
v_call: TRBV6-1
cdr3_nt: TGTGCCAGCAGCCTATACGAGCAGTACTTC
cdr3_aa: CASSLYEQYF

j_call: TRBJ1-5
clone_size: .
d_call: .
v_call: TRBV28
cdr3_nt: TGTGCCAGCAGTGGTAGGGGCTCGGGACAGCCCCAGCATTTT
cdr3_aa: CASSGRGSGQPQHF

j_call: TRBJ2-7
clone_size: .
d_call: .
v_call: TRBV7-8
cdr3_nt: TGTGCCAGCAGCTCGCCCCCACTAGTTAGTTACGAGCAGTACTTC
cdr3_aa: CASSSPPLVSYEQYF

j_call: TRBJ2-7
clone_size: .
d_call: .
v_call: TRBV15
cdr3_nt: TGTGCCACCAGCGAAGGAGGGCGCTTCTACGAGCAGTACTTC
cdr3_aa: CATSEGGRFYEQYF

j_call: TRBJ1-1
clone_size: .
d_call: .
v_call: TRBV27
cdr3_nt: TGTGCCAGCAGCAGTCGGTTCACTGAAGCTTTCTTT
cdr3_aa: CASSSRFTEAFF

j_call: TRBJ2-7
clone_size: few
d_call: .
v_call: TRBV29-1
cdr3_nt: TGCAGCGTTGTGGACAGCGGTCTGGAGCAGTACTTC
cdr3_aa: CSVVDSGLEQYF

j_call: TRBJ2-2
clone_size: .
d_call: TRBD2
v_call: TRBV4-1
cdr3_nt: TGCGCCAGCAGCCAAGAAACTAGCGGGAGCCGAAACACCGGGGAGCTGTTTTTT
cdr3_aa: CASSQETSGSRNTGELFF

j_call: TRBJ2-5
clone_size: .
d_call: .
v_call: TRBV7-9
cdr3_nt: TGTGCCAGCAGCTTACCAGGGGAAGAGACCCAGTACTTC
cdr3_aa: CASSLPGEETQYF

j_call: TRBJ1-5
clone_size: few
d_call: TRBD1
v_call: TRBV28
cdr3_nt: TGTGCCAGCAGTTTGGGACAGGGAAGTCAGCCCCAGCATTTT
cdr3_aa: CASSLGQGSQPQHF

j_call: TRBJ2-1
clone_size: few
d_call: .
v_call: TRBV6-4
cdr3_nt: TGTGCCAGCAGCCCTTACGGGGGCGGAAGGAATGAGCAGTTCTTC
cdr3_aa: CASSPYGGGRNEQFF

j_call: TRBJ2-3
clone_size: .
d_call: TRBD2
v_call: TRBV9
cdr3_nt: TGTGCCAGCAGCCTACTAGCGGGGGCCTCTCAGGGGACAGATACGCAGTATTTT
cdr3_aa: CASSLLAGASQGTDTQYF

j_call: TRBJ2-7
clone_size: .
d_call: .
v_call: TRBV28
cdr3_nt: TGTGCCAGCAGTTTAGGGCGGGAAGTAAACGAGCAGTACTTC
cdr3_aa: CASSLGREVNEQYF

j_call: TRBJ2-7
clone_size: .
d_call: TRBD2
v_call: TRBV6-5
cdr3_nt: TGTGCCAGCAGGCGGGGGGCAGGCGAGCAGTACTTC
cdr3_aa: CASRRGAGEQYF

j_call: TRBJ2-1
clone_size: .
d_call: TRBD2
v_call: TRBV4-1
cdr3_nt: TGCGCCAGCAGCCACCCTAGCGGGGGGTTTAGTGAGCAGTTCTTC
cdr3_aa: CASSHPSGGFSEQFF

j_call: TRBJ2-1
clone_size: .
d_call: .
v_call: TRBV11-2
cdr3_nt: TGTGCCAGCAGCCCGTTGGCGCCGCTTGCCTACAATGAGCAGTTCTTC
cdr3_aa: CASSPLAPLAYNEQFF

j_call: TRBJ2-7
clone_size: few
d_call: .
v_call: TRBV27
cdr3_nt: TGTGCCAGCAGTACCCCAGGGTCCTACGAGCAGTACTTC
cdr3_aa: CASSTPGSYEQYF

j_call: TRBJ2-1
clone_size: few
d_call: TRBD1
v_call: TRBV5-1
cdr3_nt: TGCGCCAGCAGCCGCGGGACAGGGTTAGTCAATGAGCAGTTCTTC
cdr3_aa: CASSRGTGLVNEQFF

j_call: TRBJ2-2
clone_size: once
d_call: .
v_call: TRBV4-1
cdr3_nt: TGCGCCAGCAGTGTACGGATGCTTAACACCGGGGAGCTGTTTTTT
cdr3_aa: CASSVRMLNTGELFF

j_call: TRBJ2-1
clone_size: .
d_call: TRBD2
v_call: TRBV27
cdr3_nt: TGTGCCAGCGGGACTAGCGGGAGCTATGAGCAGTTCTTC
cdr3_aa: CASGTSGSYEQFF

j_call: TRBJ2-1
clone_size: few
d_call: .
v_call: TRBV7-9
cdr3_nt: TGTGCCAGCAGCGCCAGCTCCTACAATGAGCAGTTCTTC
cdr3_aa: CASSASSYNEQFF

j_call: TRBJ2-3
clone_size: .
d_call: .
v_call: TRBV30
cdr3_nt: TGTGCCTCTTCAAGCGTTTCGGGCACAGATACGCAGTATTTT
cdr3_aa: CASSSVSGTDTQYF

j_call: TRBJ2-5
clone_size: few
d_call: .
v_call: TRBV29-1
cdr3_nt: TGCAGCGTTGAATGGGAAGAAGAGACCCAGTACTTC
cdr3_aa: CSVEWEEETQYF

j_call: TRBJ2-1
clone_size: .
d_call: .
v_call: TRBV7-7
cdr3_nt: TGTGCTAGCAGCTATCATCCTCCCCCAACCCTAGACAATGAGCAGTTCTTC
cdr3_aa: CASSYHPPPTLDNEQFF

j_call: TRBJ1-3
clone_size: .
d_call: .
v_call: TRBV19
cdr3_nt: TGTGCCAGTAGTATTACAGGGTTTGACGGCTCTGGAAACACCATATATTTT
cdr3_aa: CASSITGFDGSGNTIYF

j_call: TRBJ2-7
clone_size: .
d_call: .
v_call: TRBV5-1
cdr3_nt: TGCGCCAGCAGCGCGCCGAGGACCGGCTCCTACGGGCAGTACTTC
cdr3_aa: CASSAPRTGSYGQYF

j_call: TRBJ2-7
clone_size: .
d_call: .
v_call: TRBV13
cdr3_nt: TGTGCCAGCAGCTTAGGAAACTACGAGCAGTACTTC
cdr3_aa: CASSLGNYEQYF

j_call: TRBJ2-1
clone_size: .
d_call: .
v_call: TRBV4-1
cdr3_nt: TGCGCCAGCAGCCCCTTCCGCGGCAATGAGCAGTTCTTC
cdr3_aa: CASSPFRGNEQFF

j_call: TRBJ2-3
clone_size: .
d_call: .
v_call: TRBV4-1
cdr3_nt: TGCGCCAGCAGCCAAGAGGTTGGATTGGCAGATACGCAGTATTTT
cdr3_aa: CASSQEVGLADTQYF

j_call: TRBJ1-1
clone_size: .
d_call: .
v_call: TRBV7-8
cdr3_nt: TGTGCCAGCAGCTTACCGGGGGACACTGAAGCTTTCTTT
cdr3_aa: CASSLPGDTEAFF

j_call: TRBJ2-3
clone_size: .
d_call: .
v_call: TRBV4-1
cdr3_nt: TGCGCCAGCAGCCGAGGCCGGGGGGCCGATACGCAGTATTTT
cdr3_aa: CASSRGRGADTQYF

j_call: TRBJ2-3
clone_size: .
d_call: .
v_call: TRBV5-1
cdr3_nt: TGCGCCAGCAGCTTGGTTCGGGAAGATACGCAGTATTTT
cdr3_aa: CASSLVREDTQYF

j_call: TRBJ2-2
clone_size: .
d_call: TRBD1
v_call: TRBV5-1
cdr3_nt: TGCGCCAGCGAGGGGACAGGGGCGTCTCCCGGGGAGCTGTTTTTT
cdr3_aa: CASEGTGASPGELFF

j_call: TRBJ2-1
clone_size: once
d_call: .
v_call: TRBV28
cdr3_nt: TGTGCCAGCAGTTTAGCGGACTCTTACAATGAGCAGTTCTTC
cdr3_aa: CASSLADSYNEQFF

j_call: TRBJ2-7
clone_size: .
d_call: .
v_call: TRBV5-6
cdr3_nt: TGTGCCAGCAGCGAGGGATCCTACGAGCAGTACTTC
cdr3_aa: CASSEGSYEQYF

j_call: TRBJ2-7
clone_size: once
d_call: TRBD1
v_call: TRBV4-3
cdr3_nt: TGCGCCAGCAGCCAATCCCGACAGGGGAACTTCTACGAGCAGTACTTC
cdr3_aa: CASSQSRQGNFYEQYF

j_call: TRBJ2-1
clone_size: .
d_call: .
v_call: TRBV28
cdr3_nt: TGTGCCAGCAGTTTGGTGTCGGTAGCCGCAAGCTCCTACAATGAGCAGTTCTTC
cdr3_aa: CASSLVSVAASSYNEQFF

j_call: TRBJ2-7
clone_size: .
d_call: TRBD1
v_call: TRBV5-1
cdr3_nt: TGCGCCAGCAGCTTGGCACAGGGGGCGTACGAGCAGTACTTC
cdr3_aa: CASSLAQGAYEQYF

j_call: TRBJ2-7
clone_size: .
d_call: TRBD1
v_call: TRBV4-1
cdr3_nt: TGCGCCAGCAGCCCTCGACAGGGGACACCTGTCGGGCAGTACTTC
cdr3_aa: CASSPRQGTPVGQYF

j_call: TRBJ2-7
clone_size: .
d_call: TRBD2
v_call: TRBV4-1
cdr3_nt: TGCGCCAGCAGCCAAGATCCTGACCTTGTAGCGGGATTCAACGAGCAGTACTTC
cdr3_aa: CASSQDPDLVAGFNEQYF

j_call: TRBJ2-2
clone_size: .
d_call: .
v_call: TRBV29-1
cdr3_nt: TGCAGCGTTGACGGGGTGGGGACCGGGGAGCTGTTTTTT
cdr3_aa: CSVDGVGTGELFF

j_call: TRBJ1-4
clone_size: few
d_call: .
v_call: TRBV28
cdr3_nt: TGTGCCAGCAGTGAAAGGGTTGATGAAAAACTGTTTTTT
cdr3_aa: CASSERVDEKLFF

j_call: TRBJ2-7
clone_size: few
d_call: .
v_call: TRBV29-1
cdr3_nt: TGCAGCGTTGATAAACAGGGAAATACCTACGAGCAGTACTTC
cdr3_aa: CSVDKQGNTYEQYF

j_call: TRBJ2-7
clone_size: .
d_call: .
v_call: TRBV28
cdr3_nt: TGTGCCAGCAGCCGTCCCGCAGGATACCAGCGCGGAGCCGAGCAGTACTTC
cdr3_aa: CASSRPAGYQRGAEQYF

j_call: TRBJ2-3
clone_size: .
d_call: .
v_call: TRBV14
cdr3_nt: TGTGCCAGCATTATGACGCAGTATTTT
cdr3_aa: CASIMTQYF